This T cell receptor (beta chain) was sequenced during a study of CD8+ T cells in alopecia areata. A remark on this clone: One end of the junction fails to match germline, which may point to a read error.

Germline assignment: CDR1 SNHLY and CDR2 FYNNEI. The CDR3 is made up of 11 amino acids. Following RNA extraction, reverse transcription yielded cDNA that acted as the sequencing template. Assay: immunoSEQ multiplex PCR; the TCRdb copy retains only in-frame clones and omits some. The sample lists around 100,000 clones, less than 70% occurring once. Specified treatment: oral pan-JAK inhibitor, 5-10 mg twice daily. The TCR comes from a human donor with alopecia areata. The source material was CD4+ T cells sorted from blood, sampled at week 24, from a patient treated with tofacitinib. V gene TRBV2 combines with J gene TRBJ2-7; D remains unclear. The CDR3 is CASSTGPQSSF. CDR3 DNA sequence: TGTGCCAGCAGTACCGGGCCTCAAAGCTCCTTC.